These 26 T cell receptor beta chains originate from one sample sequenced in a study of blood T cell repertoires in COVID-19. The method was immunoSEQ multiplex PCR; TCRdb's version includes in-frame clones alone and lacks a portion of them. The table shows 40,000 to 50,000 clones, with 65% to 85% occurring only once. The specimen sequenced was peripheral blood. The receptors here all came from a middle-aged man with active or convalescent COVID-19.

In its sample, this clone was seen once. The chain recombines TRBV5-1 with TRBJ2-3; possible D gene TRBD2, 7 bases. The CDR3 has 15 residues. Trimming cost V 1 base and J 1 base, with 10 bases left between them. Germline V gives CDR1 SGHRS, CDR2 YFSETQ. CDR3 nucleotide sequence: TGCGCCAGCAGCTTGTGGGGGGGCCGCACAGATACGCAGTATTTT. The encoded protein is CASSLWGGRTDTQYF. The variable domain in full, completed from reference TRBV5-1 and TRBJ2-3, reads KAGVTQTPRYLIKTRGQQVTLSCSPISGHRSVSWYQQTPGQGLQFLFEYFSETQRNKGNFPGRFSGRQFSNSRSEMNVSTLELGDSALYLCASSLWGGRTDTQYFGPGTRLTVL.

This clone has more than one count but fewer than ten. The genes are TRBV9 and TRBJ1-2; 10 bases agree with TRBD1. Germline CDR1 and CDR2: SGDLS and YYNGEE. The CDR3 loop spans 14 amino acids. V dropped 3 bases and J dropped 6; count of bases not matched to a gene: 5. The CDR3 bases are TGTGCCAGCAGCGGACAGGGGGCGCGGGATGGCTACACCTTC. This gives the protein CASSGQGARDGYTF.

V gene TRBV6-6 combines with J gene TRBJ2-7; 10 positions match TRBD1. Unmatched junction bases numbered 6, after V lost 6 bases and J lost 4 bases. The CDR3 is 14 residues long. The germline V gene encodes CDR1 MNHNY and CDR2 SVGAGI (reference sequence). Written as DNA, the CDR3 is TGTGCCAGCAGCAACCGGGACAGGGGTTACGAGCAGTACTTC. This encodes CASSNRDRGYEQYF.

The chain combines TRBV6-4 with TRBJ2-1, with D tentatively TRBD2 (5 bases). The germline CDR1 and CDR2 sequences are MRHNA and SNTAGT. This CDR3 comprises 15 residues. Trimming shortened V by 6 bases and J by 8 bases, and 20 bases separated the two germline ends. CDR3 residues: CASSARTGNGDEQFF. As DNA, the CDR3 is TGTGCCAGCAGCGCCAGGACGGGGAATGGGGATGAGCAGTTCTTC.

CDR3 protein: CASSVGGTGADEQFF. CDR3 in DNA: TGTGCCAGCAGCGTAGGAGGGACAGGGGCGGATGAGCAGTTCTTC. V and J are TRBV9 and TRBJ2-1, with 10 nucleotides matching TRBD1. With 0 bases clipped from V and 8 bases from J, the junction kept 5 bases outside the gene matches. The CDR3 spans 15 residues. Per germline, CDR1 SGDLS and CDR2 YYNGEE.

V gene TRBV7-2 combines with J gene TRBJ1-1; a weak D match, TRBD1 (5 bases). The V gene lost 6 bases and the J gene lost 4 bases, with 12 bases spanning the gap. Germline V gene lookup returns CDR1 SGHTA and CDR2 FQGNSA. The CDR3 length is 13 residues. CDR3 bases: TGTGCCAGCAGACCAGGGTTTGGCACTGAAGCTTTCTTT. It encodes CASRPGFGTEAFF.

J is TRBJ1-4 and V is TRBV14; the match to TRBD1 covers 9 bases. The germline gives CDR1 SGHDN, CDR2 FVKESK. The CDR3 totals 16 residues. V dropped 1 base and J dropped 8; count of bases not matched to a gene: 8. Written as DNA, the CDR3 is TGTGCCAGCAGCCAAGGGAGGACAGGGGAGGGGGAAAAACTGTTTTTT. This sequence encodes CASSQGRTGEGEKLFF.

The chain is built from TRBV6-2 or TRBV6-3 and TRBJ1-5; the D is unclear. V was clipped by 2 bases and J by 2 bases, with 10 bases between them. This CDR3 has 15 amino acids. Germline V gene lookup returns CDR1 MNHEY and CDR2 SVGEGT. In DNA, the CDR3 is TGTGCCAGCAGTTACGCGGGGATCGGCAATCAGCCCCAGCATTTT. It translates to CASSYAGIGNQPQHF.

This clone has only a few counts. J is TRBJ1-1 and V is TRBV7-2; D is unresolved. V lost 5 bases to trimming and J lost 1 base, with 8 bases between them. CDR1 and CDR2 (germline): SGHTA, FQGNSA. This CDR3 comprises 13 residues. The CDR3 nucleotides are TGTGCCAGCAGCCCCACGGGGAACACTGAAGCTTTCTTT. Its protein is CASSPTGNTEAFF.

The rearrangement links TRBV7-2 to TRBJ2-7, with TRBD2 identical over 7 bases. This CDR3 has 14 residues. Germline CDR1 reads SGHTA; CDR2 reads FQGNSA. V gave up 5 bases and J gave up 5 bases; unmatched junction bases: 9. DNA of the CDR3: TGTGCCAGCAGCAGAAATAGCGGGTCCCACGAGCAGTACTTC. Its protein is CASSRNSGSHEQYF.

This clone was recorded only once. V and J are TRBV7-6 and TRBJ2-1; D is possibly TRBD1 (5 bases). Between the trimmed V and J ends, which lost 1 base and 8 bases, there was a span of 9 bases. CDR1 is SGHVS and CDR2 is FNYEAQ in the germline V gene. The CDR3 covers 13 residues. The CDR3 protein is CASSLDPGYEQFF. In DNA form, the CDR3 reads TGTGCCAGCAGCTTAGATCCAGGGTATGAGCAGTTCTTC.

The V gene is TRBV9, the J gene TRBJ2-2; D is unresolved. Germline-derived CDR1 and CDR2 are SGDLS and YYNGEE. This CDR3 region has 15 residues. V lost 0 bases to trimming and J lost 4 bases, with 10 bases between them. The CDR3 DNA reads TGTGCCAGCAGCGTAGGGCCCCGCCCCACCGGGGAGCTGTTTTTT. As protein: CASSVGPRPTGELFF.

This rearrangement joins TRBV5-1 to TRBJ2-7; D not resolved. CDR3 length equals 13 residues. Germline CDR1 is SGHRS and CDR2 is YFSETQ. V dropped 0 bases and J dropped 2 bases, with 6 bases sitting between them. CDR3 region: CASSLEQTYEQYF. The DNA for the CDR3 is TGCGCCAGCAGCTTGGAACAGACCTACGAGCAGTACTTC.

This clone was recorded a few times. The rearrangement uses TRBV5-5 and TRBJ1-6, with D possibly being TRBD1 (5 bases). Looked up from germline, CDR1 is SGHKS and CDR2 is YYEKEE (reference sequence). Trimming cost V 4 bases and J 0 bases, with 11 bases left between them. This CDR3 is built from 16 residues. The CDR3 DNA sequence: TGTGCCAGCAGCCGACAGCCGAGCTCCTATAATTCACCCCTCCACTTT. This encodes CASSRQPSSYNSPLHF.

The CDR3 protein is CASSDWGGNEKLFF. The CDR3 DNA follows: TGTGCCAGCTCTGACTGGGGGGGTAATGAAAAACTGTTTTTT. The genes are TRBV6-6 and TRBJ1-4; maybe TRBD1 (5 bases). This CDR3 spans 14 amino acids. Trimming took off 8 bases at V and 4 bases at J, with 14 bases between the two ends. Per germline, CDR1 MNHNY and CDR2 SVGAGI (reference sequence).

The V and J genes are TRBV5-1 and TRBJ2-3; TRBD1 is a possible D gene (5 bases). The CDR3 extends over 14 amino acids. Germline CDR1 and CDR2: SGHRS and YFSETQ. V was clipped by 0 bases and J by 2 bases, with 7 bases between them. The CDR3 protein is CASSLGQITDTQYF. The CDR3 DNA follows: TGCGCCAGCAGCTTGGGACAGATCACAGATACGCAGTATTTT.

In DNA form, the CDR3 reads TGTGCCAGCAGCTTGCTGTCGGGACAGTATTCACCCCTCCACTTT. This encodes CASSLLSGQYSPLHF. V and J are TRBV5-6 and TRBJ1-6, with 7 bases lining up with TRBD1. The trim removed 1 base at V and 8 bases at J, leaving 6 bases unmatched. This CDR3 contains 15 residues. CDR1 is SGHDT and CDR2 is YYEEEE in the germline V gene.

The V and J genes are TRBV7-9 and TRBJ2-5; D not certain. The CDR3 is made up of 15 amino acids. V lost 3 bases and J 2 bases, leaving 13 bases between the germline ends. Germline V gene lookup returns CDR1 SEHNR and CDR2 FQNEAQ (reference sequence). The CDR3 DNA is TGTGCCAGCAGCTTGAGCGAAAAGACTCAAGAGACCCAGTACTTC. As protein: CASSLSEKTQETQYF.

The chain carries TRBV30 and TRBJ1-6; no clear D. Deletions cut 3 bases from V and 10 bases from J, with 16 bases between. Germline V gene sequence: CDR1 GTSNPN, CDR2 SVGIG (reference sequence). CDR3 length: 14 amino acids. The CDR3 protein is CAWRVDYGNSPLHF. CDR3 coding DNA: TGTGCCTGGAGGGTAGACTATGGGAACTCACCCCTCCACTTT.

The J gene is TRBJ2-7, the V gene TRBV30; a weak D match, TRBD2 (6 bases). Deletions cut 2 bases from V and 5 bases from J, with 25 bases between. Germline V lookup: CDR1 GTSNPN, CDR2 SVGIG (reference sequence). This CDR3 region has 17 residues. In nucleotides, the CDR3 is TGTGCCTGGAGTCATACCGGACGAGGGACTGGGTACCACGAGCAGTACTTC. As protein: CAWSHTGRGTGYHEQYF. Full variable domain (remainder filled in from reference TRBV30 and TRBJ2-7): SQTIHQWPATLVQPVGSPLSLECTVEGTSNPNLYWYRQAAGRGLQLLFYSVGIGQISSEVPQNLSASRPQDRQFILSSKKLLLSDSGFYLCAWSHTGRGTGYHEQYFGPGTRLTVT.

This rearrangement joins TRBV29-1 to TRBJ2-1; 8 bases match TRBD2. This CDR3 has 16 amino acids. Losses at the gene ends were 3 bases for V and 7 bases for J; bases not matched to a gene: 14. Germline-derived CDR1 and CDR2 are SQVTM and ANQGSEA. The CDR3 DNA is TGCAGCGTTGAGGGGACCGAGGGACTAGTGGGTAATGAGCAGTTCTTC. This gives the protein CSVEGTEGLVGNEQFF.

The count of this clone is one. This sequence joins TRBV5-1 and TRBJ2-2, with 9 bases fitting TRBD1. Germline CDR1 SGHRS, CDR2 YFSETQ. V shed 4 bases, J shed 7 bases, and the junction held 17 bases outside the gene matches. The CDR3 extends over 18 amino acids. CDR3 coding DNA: TGCGCCAGCAGCGCGGGACAGGGCCTTCCCCTCCGGGGCGGGGAGCTGTTTTTT. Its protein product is CASSAGQGLPLRGGELFF.

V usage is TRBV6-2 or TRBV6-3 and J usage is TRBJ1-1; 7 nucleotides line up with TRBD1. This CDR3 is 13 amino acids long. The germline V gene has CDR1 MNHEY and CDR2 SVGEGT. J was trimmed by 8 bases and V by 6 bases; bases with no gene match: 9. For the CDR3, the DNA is TGTGCCAGCAGGTACAGGGGATCTGCGGAAGCTTTCTTT. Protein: CASRYRGSAEAFF.

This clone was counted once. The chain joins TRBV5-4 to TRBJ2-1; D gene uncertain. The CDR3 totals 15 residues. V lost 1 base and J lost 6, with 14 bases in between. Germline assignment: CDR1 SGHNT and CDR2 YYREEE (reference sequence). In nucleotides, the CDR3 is TGTGCCAGCAGCTTGCCCGGGTCCCCCGGCAATGAGCAGTTCTTC. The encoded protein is CASSLPGSPGNEQFF. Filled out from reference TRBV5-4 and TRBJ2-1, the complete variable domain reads ETGVTQSPTHLIKTRGQQVTLRCSSQSGHNTVSWYQQALGQGPQFIFQYYREEENGRGNFPPRFSGLQFPNYSSELNVNALELDDSALYLCASSLPGSPGNEQFFGPGTRLTVL.

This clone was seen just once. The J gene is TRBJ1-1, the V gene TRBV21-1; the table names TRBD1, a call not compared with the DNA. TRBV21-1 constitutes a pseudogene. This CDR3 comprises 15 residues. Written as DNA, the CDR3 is TGTGCCAGCGGACCCTCTGGACAGGGGGCGATTGAAGCTTTCTTT. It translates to CASGPSGQGAIEAFF.

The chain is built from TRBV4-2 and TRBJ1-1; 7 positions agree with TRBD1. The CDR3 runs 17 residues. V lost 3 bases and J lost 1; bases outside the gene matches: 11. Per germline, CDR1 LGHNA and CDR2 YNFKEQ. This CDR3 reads CASSQDLQGLANTEAFF. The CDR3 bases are TGTGCCAGCAGCCAGGATCTACAGGGGCTAGCGAACACTGAAGCTTTCTTT.